The source of this TCR beta chain is a study of metastatic and nonmetastatic thyroid tumors. Study-level points and caveats: Benign nodules were reported to have significantly lower TCR beta diversity than malignant thyroid tumors, in blood and tumor.

Patients had received no treatment of any kind before thyroid surgery. CDR1 is MNHNS, CDR2 SASEGT, per germline. The ends were cut back, 1 base at V and 10 bases at J, with 16 bases in the middle. The CDR3 totals 15 residues. This clone has at least ten counts. Antigen: not known. Source study methods: Construction of a distant-metastasis classifier for papillary thyroid cancer relied on CDR3 differences across clinicopathological groups. TCRdb re-clonotyped the PCR reads through MiXCR. TCRdb, not the original authors, processed these V and J calls. The sample carries over 25,000 clones, 7% to 9% recorded once.

The source is a female donor with papillary thyroid cancer or a benign thyroid nodule (not recorded which). Some clones in this sample may be carry-over from other donors' samples. The chain employs TRBV6-1 and TRBJ1-4; D perhaps matches TRBD1 (6 bases). Sequencing was carried out using blood. The DNA for the CDR3 is TGTGCCAGCAGTGAAGGCGAGGGGGAAGTAACAAAACTGTTTTTT. This sequence encodes CASSEGEGEVTKLFF.